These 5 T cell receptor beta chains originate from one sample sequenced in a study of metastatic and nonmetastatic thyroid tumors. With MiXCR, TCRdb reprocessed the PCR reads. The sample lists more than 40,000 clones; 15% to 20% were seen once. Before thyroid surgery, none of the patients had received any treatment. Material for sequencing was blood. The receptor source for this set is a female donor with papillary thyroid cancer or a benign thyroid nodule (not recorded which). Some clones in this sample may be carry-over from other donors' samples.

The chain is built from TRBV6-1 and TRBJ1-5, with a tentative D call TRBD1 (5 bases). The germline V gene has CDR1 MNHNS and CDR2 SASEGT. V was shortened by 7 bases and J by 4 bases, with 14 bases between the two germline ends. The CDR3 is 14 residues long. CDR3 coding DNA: TGTGCCAGCATTCATAAACAGGCGAATCAGCCCCAGCATTTT. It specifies CASIHKQANQPQHF.

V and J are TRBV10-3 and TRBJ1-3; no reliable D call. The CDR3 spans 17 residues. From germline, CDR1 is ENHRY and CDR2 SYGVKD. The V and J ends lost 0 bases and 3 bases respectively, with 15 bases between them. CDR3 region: CAISESRWRVNGNTIYF. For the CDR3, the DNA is TGTGCCATCAGTGAGTCGAGATGGAGGGTTAATGGAAACACCATATATTTT.

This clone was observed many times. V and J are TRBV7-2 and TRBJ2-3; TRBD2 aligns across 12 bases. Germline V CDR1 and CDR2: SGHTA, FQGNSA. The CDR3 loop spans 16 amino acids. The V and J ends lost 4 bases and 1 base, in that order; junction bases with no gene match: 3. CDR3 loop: CASSWRLAGGTDTQYF. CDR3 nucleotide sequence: TGTGCCAGCAGCTGGCGACTAGCGGGAGGCACAGATACGCAGTATTTT.

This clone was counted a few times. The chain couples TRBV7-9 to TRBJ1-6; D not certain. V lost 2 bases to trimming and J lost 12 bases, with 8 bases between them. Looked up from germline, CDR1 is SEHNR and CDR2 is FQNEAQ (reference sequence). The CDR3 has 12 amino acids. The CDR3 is CASSLILGPLHF. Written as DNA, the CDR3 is TGTGCCAGCAGCTTAATATTAGGACCCCTCCACTTT.

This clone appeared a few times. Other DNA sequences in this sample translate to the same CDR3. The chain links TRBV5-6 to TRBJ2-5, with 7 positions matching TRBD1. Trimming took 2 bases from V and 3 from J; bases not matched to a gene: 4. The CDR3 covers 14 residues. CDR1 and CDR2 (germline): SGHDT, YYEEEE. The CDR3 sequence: CASSFPGGEETQYF. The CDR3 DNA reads TGTGCCAGCAGCTTCCCAGGGGGAGAAGAGACCCAGTACTTC.